The next 29 T cell receptor beta chains were all read from a single sample in a study of blood T cell repertoires in COVID-19. Clones were read by immunoSEQ multiplex PCR, and TCRdb kept only the in-frame ones, dropping some. The table has under 150,000 clones, about 88% seen once. The sequencing sample was made of peripheral blood. These receptors were collected from a human donor in a cohort sampled during active COVID-19.

DNA for the CDR3: TGTGCCAGCAGCCAAGGACAGGAGAATCAGCCCCAGCATTTT. It is translated as CASSQGQENQPQHF. The chain couples TRBV3-1 (or the pseudogene TRBV3-2) to TRBJ1-5; D is perhaps TRBD1 (6 bases). Germline V gives CDR1 LGHDT, CDR2 YNNKEL (reference sequence). V was pared by 1 base and J by 4 bases, with 8 bases between. The CDR3 runs 14 residues.

J is TRBJ1-4 and V is TRBV4-3; 7 bases are a match to TRBD1. V was pared by 4 bases and J by 5 bases, with 7 bases of the junction left unmatched. Germline loops: CDR1 LGHNA, CDR2 YSLEER. This CDR3 region has 15 residues. The CDR3: CASSPQTGRNEKLFF. DNA for the CDR3: TGCGCCAGCAGCCCCCAGACAGGGAGAAATGAAAAACTGTTTTTT.

This clone was found once. V is TRBV4-2 and J is TRBJ2-3; 14 bases line up with TRBD2. Germline values: CDR1 LGHNA, CDR2 YNFKEQ. Trimming took 4 bases from V and 1 from J; bases not matched to a gene: 7. CDR3 size: 18 residues. CDR3 in amino acids: CASSLGTSGRSGTDTQYF. In DNA form, the CDR3 reads TGTGCCAGCAGCCTAGGGACTAGCGGGAGATCGGGCACAGATACGCAGTATTTT.

In this sample, this clone turned up a few times. The chain is built from TRBV7-2 and TRBJ1-2; a weak D match, TRBD1 (5 bases). Germline V gene lookup returns CDR1 SGHTA and CDR2 FQGNSA. Trimming shortened V by 4 bases and J by 5 bases, and 26 bases separated the two germline ends. The CDR3 is 18 residues long. The CDR3, as DNA: TGTGCCAGCAGCTCGCATAGGGCAGGGCCCCTCTTTTTTTATGGCTACACCTTC. This gives the protein CASSSHRAGPLFFYGYTF.

This clone is a singleton in its sample. The rearrangement joins TRBV28 to TRBJ2-7; D remains unclear. Germline V gene sequence: CDR1 MDHEN, CDR2 SYDVKM. The CDR3 is 16 amino acids. Trimming cost V 6 bases and J 2 bases, with 20 bases left between them. The CDR3 nucleotides are TGTGCCAGCAGCTTGACCGAGGCCTCCCCCCCCTACGAGCAGTACTTC. Amino acid sequence: CASSLTEASPPYEQYF.

The chain joins TRBV3-1 (or the pseudogene TRBV3-2) to TRBJ2-5; D is ambiguous. From germline, CDR1 is LGHDT and CDR2 YNNKEL (reference sequence). Trimming removed 2 bases from V and 4 bases from J, with 11 bases in between. The CDR3 spans 14 residues. In nucleotides, the CDR3 is TGTGCCAGCAGCCAAATGAGATCGGGAGAGACCCAGTACTTC. Translated: CASSQMRSGETQYF.

This chain connects TRBV10-3 to TRBJ2-3, with 10 bases matching TRBD1. Germline assignment: CDR1 ENHRY and CDR2 SYGVKD. Trimming at V came to 4 bases and at J to 9 bases, leaving 4 bases not matched to a gene. The CDR3 contains 13 residues. For the CDR3, the DNA is TGTGCCATCAGTGCGGGGACAGGGGAGACGCAGTATTTT. This sequence encodes CAISAGTGETQYF.

The chain recombines TRBV7-3 with TRBJ1-1; 7 bases line up with TRBD1. CDR3 length: 13 amino acids. Germline loops: CDR1 SGHTA, CDR2 FQGTGA. After removal of 2 bases from V and 7 bases from J, the junction contained 4 bases not matched to a gene. This CDR3 reads CASSLRWDSEAFF. CDR3 bases: TGTGCCAGCAGCTTACGGTGGGACAGTGAAGCTTTCTTT.

This chain links TRBV5-1 with TRBJ2-5; D uncertain. V shed 0 bases and J shed 1 base, with 7 bases lying between them. The CDR3 has 14 residues. Germline V gene sequence: CDR1 SGHRS, CDR2 YFSETQ. CDR3 loop: CASSLAAVQETQYF. CDR3 DNA: TGCGCCAGCAGCTTGGCGGCGGTCCAAGAGACCCAGTACTTC.

The chain has TRBV19 and TRBJ2-3, with TRBD2 identical over 14 bases. After removal of 4 bases from V and 2 bases from J, the junction contained 2 bases not matched to a gene. Germline values: CDR1 LNHDA, CDR2 SQIVND (reference sequence). The CDR3 is 16 amino acids. Written as DNA, the CDR3 is TGTGCCAGTAGTAGGACTAGCGGGGGGATCACAGATACGCAGTATTTT. Protein product: CASSRTSGGITDTQYF. The variable domain in full, completed from reference TRBV19 and TRBJ2-3, reads DGGITQSPKYLFRKEGQNVTLSCEQNLNHDAMYWYRQDPGQGLRLIYYSQIVNDFQKGDIAEGYSVSREKKESFPLTVTSAQKNPTAFYLCASSRTSGGITDTQYFGPGTRLTVL.

The chain recombines TRBV7-2 with TRBJ2-7, with D uncertain. Trimming left V 1 base short and J 1 base short, with 8 bases between. The germline V gene encodes CDR1 SGHTA and CDR2 FQGNSA. The CDR3 runs 14 residues. This CDR3 is CASSLVRNSYEQYF. CDR3 in DNA: TGTGCCAGCAGCTTAGTCAGGAATTCCTACGAGCAGTACTTC.

V usage is TRBV30 and J usage is TRBJ2-7; tentative D call: TRBD1 (5 bases). The CDR3 is made up of 12 amino acids. With 3 bases removed from V and 4 bases from J, the gap between germline ends came to 10 bases. The germline V gene encodes CDR1 GTSNPN and CDR2 SVGIG (reference sequence). Here the CDR3 DNA reads TGTGCCTGGAGCCCAACAGGTTACGAGCAGTACTTC. This encodes CAWSPTGYEQYF.

The chain combines TRBV28 with TRBJ1-6, with D perhaps TRBD1 (6 bases). V was cut by 5 bases and J by 8 bases, with 13 bases left in between. CDR3 length: 14 residues. From germline, CDR1 is MDHEN and CDR2 SYDVKM. The CDR3 DNA sequence: TGTGCCAGCAGTACAGGGCCGGAATATTCACCCCTCCACTTT. Translation: CASSTGPEYSPLHF.

CDR3: CASSRDRGKTYEQYF. The CDR3 region has the DNA TGTGCCAGCAGCCGGGACAGGGGTAAAACCTACGAGCAGTACTTC. This rearrangement joins TRBV6-5 to TRBJ2-7; 10 bases are a match to TRBD1. The V gene end was trimmed by 6 bases and the J gene end by 2 bases; junction bases not matched to a gene: 7. Germline lookup yields CDR1 MNHEY and CDR2 SVGAGI. The CDR3 covers 15 residues.

V and J are TRBV7-9 and TRBJ2-3; the match to TRBD2 covers 9 bases. Germline V gene lookup returns CDR1 SEHNR and CDR2 FQNEAQ (reference sequence). The CDR3 has 16 amino acids. With V trimmed by 7 bases and J by 2 bases, 10 bases remained unmatched. CDR3 region: CASTDLAGVFTDTQYF. The CDR3 bases are TGTGCCAGCACCGACTTAGCGGGGGTTTTCACAGATACGCAGTATTTT.

This chain joins TRBV18 and TRBJ2-6; TRBD2 matches 9 bases. The CDR3 is 17 amino acids. Germline-derived CDR1 and CDR2 are KGHSH and LQKENI. Trimming took 3 bases from V and 0 from J; bases not matched to a gene: 3. DNA of the CDR3: TGTGCCAGCTCACCCTTAGCGGGAGACTCTGGGGCCAACGTCCTGACTTTC. It encodes CASSPLAGDSGANVLTF.

V gene TRBV11-3 combines with J gene TRBJ2-7; 7 nucleotides agree with TRBD2. The CDR3 contains 15 residues. With 5 bases clipped from V and 2 bases from J, the junction kept 9 bases outside the gene matches. Germline lookup yields CDR1 SGHNT and CDR2 YENEEA. The CDR3 DNA is TGTGCCAGCAGCCCCGGGCTAGCGGCAACCTACGAGCAGTACTTC. This sequence encodes CASSPGLAATYEQYF.

The chain has TRBV7-9 and TRBJ2-1, with a tentative D call TRBD2 (6 bases). The CDR3 is made up of 16 amino acids. Germline V CDR1 and CDR2: SEHNR, FQNEAQ (reference sequence). V was shortened by 2 bases and J by 4 bases, with 15 bases between the two germline ends. CDR3 loop: CASSLPAGTRYNEQFF. For the CDR3, the DNA is TGTGCCAGCAGCTTACCGGCGGGAACCAGATACAATGAGCAGTTCTTC. The whole variable domain, remainder taken from reference TRBV7-9 and TRBJ2-1, is DTGVSQNPRHKITKRGQNVTFRCDPISEHNRLYWYRQTLGQGPEFLTYFQNEAQLEKSRLLSDRFSAERPKGSFSTLEIQRTEQGDSAMYLCASSLPAGTRYNEQFFGPGTRLTVL.

This clone showed up just once. This chain links TRBV7-2 with TRBJ1-5; no definite D call. V was clipped by 1 base and J by 7 bases, with 8 bases between them. From germline, CDR1 is SGHTA and CDR2 FQGNSA. The CDR3 is made up of 13 amino acids. CDR3 amino acids: CASSLEREQPQHF. The CDR3 bases are TGTGCCAGCAGCTTAGAGAGGGAACAGCCCCAGCATTTT.

The rearrangement uses TRBV5-1 and TRBJ2-1; D possibly corresponds to TRBD1 (5 bases). The germline V gene has CDR1 SGHRS and CDR2 YFSETQ. This CDR3 has 15 residues. The ends were cut back, 6 bases at V and 5 bases at J, with 18 bases in the middle. The CDR3 loop is CASTPTQGPNNEQFF. CDR3 nucleotide sequence: TGCGCCAGCACCCCCACCCAGGGCCCAAACAATGAGCAGTTCTTC.

Turning to this clone: The junction differs from germline at one of its ends, possibly a read error. The chain is built from TRBV4-3 and TRBJ2-3; 7 bases map to TRBD2. The CDR3 totals 16 residues. Germline values: CDR1 LGHNA, CDR2 YSLEER. This CDR3 is CASGQGGLADTDTQYF. CDR3 DNA sequence: TGCGCCAGCGGCCAGGGTGGGCTAGCGGACACAGATACGCAGTATTTT.

The chain joins TRBV18 to TRBJ2-2; 7 positions match TRBD1. The CDR3 is made up of 16 amino acids. Germline assignment: CDR1 KGHSH and CDR2 LQKENI. Trimming at V came to 2 bases and at J to 1 base, leaving 4 bases not matched to a gene. Written as DNA, the CDR3 is TGTGCCAGCTCACCATTGGGACAGCTGAACACCGGGGAGCTGTTTTTT. Its translation is CASSPLGQLNTGELFF.

The rearrangement links TRBV7-2 to TRBJ2-7, with a possible D match to TRBD2 (7 bases). V lost 4 bases and J 3 bases, leaving 22 bases between the germline ends. Germline values: CDR1 SGHTA, CDR2 FQGNSA. The CDR3 has 17 residues. CDR3 region: CASSSRGGGKFSYEQYF. The DNA for the CDR3 is TGTGCCAGCAGCTCACGGGGAGGGGGGAAGTTTAGCTACGAGCAGTACTTC.

The V and J genes are TRBV5-4 and TRBJ2-3, with 10 bases aligning to TRBD2. V shed 4 bases, J shed 0 bases, and the junction held 11 bases outside the gene matches. The CDR3 loop spans 18 amino acids. Germline CDR1 and CDR2: SGHNT and YYREEE (reference sequence). In DNA, the CDR3 is TGTGCCAGCAGCCCTATCGCCCGGACTAGCGGTAGCACAGATACGCAGTATTTT. Its protein is CASSPIARTSGSTDTQYF.

V is TRBV19 and J is TRBJ1-1; the match to TRBD1 covers 10 bases. The germline V gene encodes CDR1 LNHDA and CDR2 SQIVND (reference sequence). This CDR3 contains 16 residues. The ends lost 4 bases at V and 5 bases at J; junction bases unmatched: 10. The CDR3 bases are TGTGCCAGTAGTACCGGGACAGGGGACCCCGTGACTGAAGCTTTCTTT. This codes for CASSTGTGDPVTEAFF.

The V and J genes are TRBV15 and TRBJ2-1; no reliable D call. The V and J ends lost 5 bases and 5 bases respectively, with 10 bases between them. CDR1 and CDR2 from the germline V gene are LNHNV and YYDKDF (reference sequence). This CDR3 is built from 13 residues. The CDR3 nucleotides are TGTGCCACCAGCGGCGGAGCTAACAATGAGCAGTTCTTC. This gives the protein CATSGGANNEQFF.

This clone has just a few counts. This chain links TRBV2 with TRBJ1-2; 8 bases align to TRBD1. CDR3 length equals 14 residues. J was trimmed by 8 bases and V by 4 bases; bases with no gene match: 9. Germline-derived CDR1 and CDR2 are SNHLY and FYNNEI. The CDR3 region is CASSGQGQGDGYTF. DNA of the CDR3: TGTGCCAGCAGTGGACAAGGACAGGGAGACGGCTACACCTTC.

This clone showed up just a few times. The chain carries TRBV5-5 and TRBJ2-7; D is unclear. Germline lookup yields CDR1 SGHKS and CDR2 YYEKEE (reference sequence). Trimming removed 0 bases from V and 0 bases from J, with 7 bases in between. The CDR3 contains 14 residues. DNA of the CDR3: TGTGCCAGCAGCTTGGCAGGCACCTCCTACGAGCAGTACTTC. It codes for CASSLAGTSYEQYF.

V usage is TRBV7-6 and J usage is TRBJ2-2; TRBD2 agrees at 7 bases. Germline assignment: CDR1 SGHVS and CDR2 FNYEAQ. The CDR3 loop spans 16 amino acids. The V and J ends lost 7 bases and 5 bases, in that order; junction bases with no gene match: 13. The CDR3 sequence is CASTLRLAAGTGELFF. Here the CDR3 DNA reads TGTGCCAGCACCCTTCGGCTAGCGGCAGGAACCGGGGAGCTGTTTTTT.